A selection of T cell receptor beta chains follows, all from one sample in a study of cytomegalovirus exposure and HLA in healthy donors. Assay: immunoSEQ multiplex PCR; the TCRdb copy retains only in-frame clones and omits some. The repertoire holds around 210,000 clones, with 65% to 85% as singletons. Material: PBMCs. The receptors stem from a woman in her twenties or thirties in good health and CMV-seronegative. The CDR3 runs from the conserved cysteine through the conserved F or W. Each record gives: J gene, V gene, clone size, D gene, CDR3 protein, CDR3 DNA. A D gene is named only where the DNA matches it firmly. Only some rows state a clone size, as once, few, many or a class for expanded clones.

J gene: TRBJ2-3; V gene: TRBV15; clone size: -; D gene: -; CDR3 protein: CATSRDYRHSGSTDTQYF; CDR3 DNA: TGTGCCACCAGCAGAGATTATAGGCACAGTGGAAGCACAGATACGCAGTATTTT
J gene: TRBJ1-1; V gene: TRBV6-5; clone size: once; D gene: TRBD1; CDR3 protein: CASSSVGQGDTEAFF; CDR3 DNA: TGTGCCAGCAGTTCGGTGGGGCAGGGGGACACTGAAGCTTTCTTT
J gene: TRBJ1-2; V gene: TRBV13; clone size: -; D gene: -; CDR3 protein: CASSFGTYGYTF; CDR3 DNA: TGTGCCAGCAGCTTTGGCACCTATGGCTACACCTTC
J gene: TRBJ1-6; V gene: TRBV7-2; clone size: few; D gene: -; CDR3 protein: CASRKWTEYNSPLHF; CDR3 DNA: TGTGCCAGCAGGAAATGGACAGAATATAATTCACCCCTCCACTTT
J gene: TRBJ1-1; V gene: TRBV10-1; clone size: -; D gene: TRBD1; CDR3 protein: CASRPFPGTGLPAIGEGSPPEAFF; CDR3 DNA: TGCGCCAGCAGGCCCTTCCCCGGGACAGGTTTACCAGCAATAGGGGAAGGAAGTCCTCCTGAAGCTTTCTTT
J gene: TRBJ2-1; V gene: TRBV6-5; clone size: -; D gene: -; CDR3 protein: CASSPEGGGRNEQFF; CDR3 DNA: TGTGCCAGCAGTCCCGAGGGGGGGGGCCGCAATGAGCAGTTCTTC
J gene: TRBJ2-7; V gene: TRBV15; clone size: -; D gene: TRBD2; CDR3 protein: CATSRDHSGEAYEQYF; CDR3 DNA: TGTGCCACCAGCAGAGACCATAGCGGGGAAGCCTACGAGCAGTACTTC
J gene: TRBJ1-4; V gene: TRBV28; clone size: -; D gene: -; CDR3 protein: CASSSGGGTQYEKLFF; CDR3 DNA: TGTGCCAGCAGTTCGGGGGGCGGGACACAGTACGAAAAACTGTTTTTT
J gene: TRBJ2-1; V gene: TRBV6-5; clone size: -; D gene: TRBD2; CDR3 protein: CASSYSTGGLNEQFF; CDR3 DNA: TGTGCCAGCAGTTACTCGACGGGGGGGCTCAATGAGCAGTTCTTC
J gene: TRBJ2-7; V gene: TRBV29-1; clone size: -; D gene: -; CDR3 protein: CSVEVTGSGQYF; CDR3 DNA: TGCAGCGTTGAAGTAACAGGGAGTGGGCAGTACTTC
J gene: TRBJ2-7; V gene: TRBV7-9; clone size: -; D gene: -; CDR3 protein: CSSSLEASVRGYEQYF; CDR3 DNA: TGTTCCAGCAGCTTAGAGGCTAGCGTTAGGGGTTACGAGCAGTACTTC
J gene: TRBJ1-5; V gene: TRBV19; clone size: -; D gene: -; CDR3 protein: CASSIYEGQPQHF; CDR3 DNA: TGTGCCAGTAGTATTTATGAGGGTCAGCCCCAGCATTTT
J gene: TRBJ2-5; V gene: TRBV5-1; clone size: once; D gene: -; CDR3 protein: CASSLDSGGTQYF; CDR3 DNA: TGCGCCAGCAGCTTGGATAGTGGCGGGACCCAGTACTTC
J gene: TRBJ1-2; V gene: TRBV9; clone size: once; D gene: TRBD1; CDR3 protein: CASSVSPGQGMYYTF; CDR3 DNA: TGTGCCAGCAGCGTCTCTCCGGGACAGGGGATGTACTACACCTTC
J gene: TRBJ2-7; V gene: TRBV6-1; clone size: -; D gene: -; CDR3 protein: CASAQGAVEQYF; CDR3 DNA: TGTGCCAGTGCACAGGGTGCGGTGGAGCAGTACTTC
J gene: TRBJ1-2; V gene: TRBV5-1; clone size: -; D gene: -; CDR3 protein: CASSPDTYGYTF; CDR3 DNA: TGCGCCAGCAGCCCGGACACATATGGCTACACCTTC
J gene: TRBJ1-6; V gene: TRBV6-6; clone size: -; D gene: -; CDR3 protein: CASRGQGGSPLHF; CDR3 DNA: TGTGCCAGCCGTGGTCAGGGTGGTTCACCCCTCCACTTT
J gene: TRBJ2-3; V gene: TRBV5-1; clone size: -; D gene: -; CDR3 protein: CASTDIIQGSDTQYF; CDR3 DNA: TGCGCCAGCACCGATATAATACAGGGTAGCGATACGCAGTATTTT
J gene: TRBJ1-5; V gene: TRBV29-1; clone size: -; D gene: -; CDR3 protein: CSASGGRNQPQHF; CDR3 DNA: TGCAGCGCCAGTGGGGGGAGGAATCAGCCCCAGCATTTT
J gene: TRBJ2-3; V gene: TRBV13; clone size: -; D gene: TRBD1; CDR3 protein: CASSLVGQGAVNTQYF; CDR3 DNA: TGTGCCAGCAGCTTAGTTGGACAGGGGGCGGTGAATACGCAGTATTTT
J gene: TRBJ2-2; V gene: TRBV7-9; clone size: -; D gene: -; CDR3 protein: CASSFINTGELFF; CDR3 DNA: TGTGCCAGCAGCTTTATTAACACCGGGGAGCTGTTTTTT
J gene: TRBJ2-5; V gene: TRBV25-1; clone size: -; D gene: TRBD1; CDR3 protein: CASGRTGARETQYF; CDR3 DNA: TGTGCCAGCGGTAGGACAGGGGCACGAGAGACCCAGTACTTC
J gene: TRBJ2-7; V gene: TRBV5-1; clone size: -; D gene: -; CDR3 protein: CASSPTRGGYEQYF; CDR3 DNA: TGCGCCAGCAGCCCCACTAGAGGGGGATACGAGCAGTACTTC
J gene: TRBJ2-4; V gene: TRBV18; clone size: few; D gene: TRBD1; CDR3 protein: CASSPSGTALTKNIQYF; CDR3 DNA: TGTGCCAGCTCACCTTCCGGGACAGCACTTACCAAAAACATTCAGTACTTC
J gene: TRBJ2-7; V gene: TRBV13; clone size: -; D gene: -; CDR3 protein: CASSSNAVSYEQYF; CDR3 DNA: TGTGCCAGCAGCTCAAATGCGGTCTCCTACGAGCAGTACTTC
J gene: TRBJ1-6; V gene: TRBV2; clone size: -; D gene: TRBD1; CDR3 protein: CASRGTGISPLHF; CDR3 DNA: TGTGCCAGCAGAGGGACAGGGATCTCACCCCTCCACTTT
J gene: TRBJ2-1; V gene: TRBV27; clone size: -; D gene: -; CDR3 protein: CASSFGGRWYNEQFF; CDR3 DNA: TGTGCCAGCAGTTTCGGTGGGAGATGGTACAATGAGCAGTTCTTC
J gene: TRBJ2-5; V gene: TRBV28; clone size: -; D gene: -; CDR3 protein: CASSLGARGSWGVQETQYF; CDR3 DNA: TGTGCCAGCAGTTTAGGGGCCAGGGGAAGTTGGGGTGTACAAGAGACCCAGTACTTC
J gene: TRBJ2-3; V gene: TRBV2; clone size: -; D gene: TRBD2; CDR3 protein: CASKAGGPTDTQYF; CDR3 DNA: TGTGCCAGCAAGGCGGGGGGACCCACGGATACGCAGTATTTT
J gene: TRBJ2-2; V gene: TRBV27; clone size: once; D gene: TRBD2; CDR3 protein: CASSHPSGGPGGWTGELFF; CDR3 DNA: TGTGCCAGCAGCCACCCTAGCGGGGGCCCAGGCGGGTGGACCGGGGAGCTGTTTTTT
J gene: TRBJ2-7; V gene: TRBV6-1; clone size: -; D gene: -; CDR3 protein: CTKGGPVDVDYEQYF; CDR3 DNA: TGTACCAAGGGGGGGCCGGTGGATGTTGACTACGAGCAGTACTTC
J gene: TRBJ2-2; V gene: TRBV19; clone size: -; D gene: -; CDR3 protein: CASSIDTAPNTGELFF; CDR3 DNA: TGTGCCAGTAGTATAGATACAGCTCCGAACACCGGGGAGCTGTTTTTT